Listed below are T cell receptor beta chains from one sample, sequenced in a study of blood T cell repertoires in COVID-19. Assay used: immunoSEQ multiplex PCR; TCRdb lists only in-frame clones, some missing. The sample has 250,000 to 350,000 clones; roughly nine tenths are singletons. Source material: peripheral blood. Every receptor here comes from a woman between 35 and 50 years old who had recovered from COVID-19. Each CDR3 is given with its conserved first and last residue.

V	J	CDR3
TRBV28	TRBJ2-3	CASSFEADTQYF
TRBV7-9	TRBJ2-1	CASSFSEQSYNEQFF
TRBV2	TRBJ2-5	CASSWSAGGRETQYF
TRBV5-6	TRBJ1-5	CATNRWGGNQPQHF
TRBV10-3	TRBJ2-3	CAISDPGTSLDTQYF
TRBV4-1	TRBJ1-5	CASSPKDATAGNQPQHF
TRBV6-5	TRBJ1-2	CASSSGQAGYGYTF
TRBV29-1	TRBJ1-3	CSVGDSSGNTIYF
TRBV10-1	TRBJ2-1	CASSERAGLSYNEQFF
TRBV28	TRBJ1-1	CASSPAAGLGNTEAFF
TRBV27	TRBJ1-1	CASSSSTGLERNTEAFF
TRBV30	TRBJ2-1	CAWSTGTSGRADEQFF
TRBV5-1	TRBJ1-3	CASSHRTGQAISGNTIYF
TRBV4-1	TRBJ2-7	CASSQEQGTANYEQYF
TRBV10-2	TRBJ2-2	CASNQQGWSGELFF
TRBV2	TRBJ2-2	CASSEMRGHTGELFF
TRBV30	TRBJ2-5	CAWSVLEETQYF
TRBV28	TRBJ2-7	CASRPTSLGEQYF
TRBV5-1	TRBJ2-7	CASSLDRGTYEQYF
TRBV5-1	TRBJ1-1	CASSRGGARGVYTEAFF
TRBV19	TRBJ2-7	CASTPTGNLYEQYF
TRBV19	TRBJ2-7	CASRTRESYEQYF
TRBV24-1	TRBJ1-4	CATPAGEKLFF
TRBV7-6	TRBJ2-7	CASSPRAGGTSYEQYF
TRBV15	TRBJ2-3	CATSRGDRGSDTQYF
TRBV5-4	TRBJ2-7	CASSLEAGLAGNYEQYF
TRBV19	TRBJ1-5	CASSTSYRERSNQPQHF
TRBV3-1/TRBV3-2	TRBJ1-2	CASSQAEGSYGYTF
TRBV6-4	TRBJ1-1	CASVGSEAFF
TRBV21-1	TRBJ2-6	CATTTGANVLTF
TRBV28	TRBJ2-3	CASSFPPGLAGGPGTDTQYF
TRBV19	TRBJ2-6	CASSIQGSGANVLTF
TRBV19	TRBJ1-5	CASRSGGAYSNQPQHF
TRBV7-2	TRBJ2-2	CASSPRRGQNTGELFF
TRBV6-6	TRBJ2-3	CASSYEVLTTDTQYF
TRBV15	TRBJ2-3	CATSRDKTLTDTQYF
TRBV3-1/TRBV3-2	TRBJ2-2	CASSQDSAGTGELFF
TRBV9	TRBJ2-3	CASSATSLTSDTQYF
TRBV2	TRBJ2-7	CASSDQGLNSYEQYF
TRBV30	TRBJ2-1	CAWRRGTGVRMTSGRAYNEQFF
TRBV29-1	TRBJ1-3	CSVEQGAVGNTIYF
TRBV6-5	TRBJ2-7	CASSYSRGAGAYEQYF
TRBV30	TRBJ1-6	CAWSVSPGHNSPLHF
TRBV6-5	TRBJ2-3	CASSQADTQYF
TRBV6-5	TRBJ1-2	CASSNPGWGYTF
TRBV30	TRBJ1-3	CAWSVGRGTDTIYF
TRBV28	TRBJ1-3	CASSFPTGGPGNTIYF
TRBV5-1	TRBJ2-6	CASSDNSGANVLTF
TRBV5-1	TRBJ1-1	CASSLGASNTEAFF